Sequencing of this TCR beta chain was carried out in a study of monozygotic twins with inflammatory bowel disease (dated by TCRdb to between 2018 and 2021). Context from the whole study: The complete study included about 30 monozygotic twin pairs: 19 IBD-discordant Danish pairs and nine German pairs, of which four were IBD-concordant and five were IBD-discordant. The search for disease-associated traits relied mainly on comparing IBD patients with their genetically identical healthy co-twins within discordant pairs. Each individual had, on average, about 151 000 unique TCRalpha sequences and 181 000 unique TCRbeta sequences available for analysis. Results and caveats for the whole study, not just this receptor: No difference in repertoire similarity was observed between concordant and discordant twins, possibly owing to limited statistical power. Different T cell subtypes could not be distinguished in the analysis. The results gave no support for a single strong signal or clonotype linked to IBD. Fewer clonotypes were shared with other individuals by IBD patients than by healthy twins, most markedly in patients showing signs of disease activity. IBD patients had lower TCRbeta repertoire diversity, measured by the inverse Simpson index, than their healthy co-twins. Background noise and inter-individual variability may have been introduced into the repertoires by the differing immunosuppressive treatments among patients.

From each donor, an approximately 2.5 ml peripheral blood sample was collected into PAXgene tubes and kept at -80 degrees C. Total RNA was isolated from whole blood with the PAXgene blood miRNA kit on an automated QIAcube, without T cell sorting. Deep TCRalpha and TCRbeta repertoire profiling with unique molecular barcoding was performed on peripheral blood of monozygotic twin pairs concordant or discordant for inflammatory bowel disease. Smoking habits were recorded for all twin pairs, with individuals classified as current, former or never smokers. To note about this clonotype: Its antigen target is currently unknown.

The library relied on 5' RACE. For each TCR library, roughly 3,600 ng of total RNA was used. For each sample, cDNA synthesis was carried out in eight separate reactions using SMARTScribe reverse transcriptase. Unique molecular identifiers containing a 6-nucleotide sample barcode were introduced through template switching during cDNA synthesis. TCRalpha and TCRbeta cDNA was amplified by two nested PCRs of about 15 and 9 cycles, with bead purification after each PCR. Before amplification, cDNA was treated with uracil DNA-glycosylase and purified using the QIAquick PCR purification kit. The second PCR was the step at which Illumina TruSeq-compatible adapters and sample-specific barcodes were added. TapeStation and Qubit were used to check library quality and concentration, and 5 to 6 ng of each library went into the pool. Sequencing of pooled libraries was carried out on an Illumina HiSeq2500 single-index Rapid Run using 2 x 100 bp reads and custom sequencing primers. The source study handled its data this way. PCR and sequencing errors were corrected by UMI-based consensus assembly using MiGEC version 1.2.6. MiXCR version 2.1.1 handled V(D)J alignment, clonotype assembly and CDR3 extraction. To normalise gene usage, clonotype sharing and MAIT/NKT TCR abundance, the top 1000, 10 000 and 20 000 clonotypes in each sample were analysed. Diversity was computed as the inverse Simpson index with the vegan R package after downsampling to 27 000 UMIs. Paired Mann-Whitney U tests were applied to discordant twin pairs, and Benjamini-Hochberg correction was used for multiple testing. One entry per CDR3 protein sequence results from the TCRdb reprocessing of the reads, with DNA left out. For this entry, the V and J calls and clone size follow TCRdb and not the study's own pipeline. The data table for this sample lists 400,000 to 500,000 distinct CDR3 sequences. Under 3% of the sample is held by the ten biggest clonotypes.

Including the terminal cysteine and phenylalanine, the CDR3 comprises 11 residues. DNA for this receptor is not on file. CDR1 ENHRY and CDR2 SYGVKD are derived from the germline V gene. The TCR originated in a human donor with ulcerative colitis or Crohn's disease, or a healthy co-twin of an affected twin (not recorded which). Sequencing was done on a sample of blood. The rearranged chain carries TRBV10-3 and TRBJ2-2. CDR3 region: CAISETGKLFF.